This T cell receptor beta chain was identified during a study of breast tumors, draining lymph nodes, adjacent tissues. General study points: The data were judged consistent with most tumor T cells coming from lymph node and expanding in tumor. Data only fit, rather than demonstrated, lymph node origin of most tumor T cells.

TCRdb analysed the multiplex PCR reads with MiXCR anew, one entry per CDR3 protein. The sample shows a few hundred thousand distinct CDR3 sequences, under 40% of them seen only once. This clonotype showed up many times. Its antigen is still unknown. The CDR3 runs to 13 residues. CDR1 is LGHNA and CDR2 is YNFKEQ in the germline V gene. Trimming took off 3 bases at V and 0 bases at J, with 5 bases between the two ends. Samples came from axillary lymph nodes draining the breast cancer. Sequencing was done on a sample of axillary lymph node tissue. The receptor's source is a female donor with breast cancer. Some clones in this sample may be carry-over from other donors' samples. The chain carries TRBV4-2 and TRBJ1-2; D is unclear. The DNA for the CDR3 is TGTGCCAGCAGCCAGACATCTAACTATGGCTACACCTTC. Translating it yields CASSQTSNYGYTF.